The sequence of this TCR beta chain was determined in a study of blood T cell repertoires in COVID-19. Study as a whole: Samples came from the United States, Italy and Spain, spanning acute and convalescent COVID-19. PBMCs, B-cell-depleted T cells, or T cells provided the cDNA or gDNA that made up the material.

The authors' processing: Using reference gene primer amplification, nucleated cell counts were estimated. The table came from immunoSEQ multiplex PCR; TCRdb's copy has only in-frame clones and leaves some out. V, J and clone size were drawn from that table, and D and trimming were deduced from the DNA. The sample holds approximately 40,000 clones; 90% to 95% are singletons and the top ten take 5% to 6%. The CDR3 consists of 14 residues. CDR1 SGHAT and CDR2 FQNNGV come from the germline V gene. The J segment lost 1 base and the V segment lost 3 bases, leaving 1 base of the junction unmatched. The chain combines TRBV11-2 with TRBJ2-3; the match to TRBD1 covers 7 bases. The receptor comes from a human donor in a cohort sampled during active COVID-19. The sequenced sample was peripheral blood. The CDR3 sequence is CASSFDRGTDTQYF. In DNA, the CDR3 is TGTGCCAGCAGCTTCGACAGGGGCACAGATACGCAGTATTTT.